Detailed here is one TCR beta chain. The antigen is not known. The data derive from a study of T cell responses to AZD1222 COVID-19 vaccine. V was pared by 2 bases and J by 4 bases, with 14 bases between. CDR1 is LGHDT, CDR2 YNNKEL, per germline (reference sequence). This CDR3 region has 15 residues. Study conclusions and caveats: In a largely white British group with more females than males, clonal diversity was possibly underestimated. Among vaccine-associated CD4 TCRs, coverage spanned spike, with dominance at 160-218 and 743-854. The reported proportion of spike-specific TCRs targeting unmutated variant regions was nearly half. Baseline seropositivity characterized only a handful of AZD1222 recipients.

Profiling relied on immunoSEQ multiplex PCR, and the TCRdb table lists in-frame clones only, not all of them. The table shows 150,000 or so clones, with about 90% occurring only once. Material: peripheral blood, obtained 28 days after the second dose of the MenACWY control vaccine. The sequence was obtained from an adult who received the MenACWY meningococcal vaccine as a control. The chain joins TRBV3-1 (or the pseudogene TRBV3-2) to TRBJ1-1; D uncertain. CDR3 amino acids: CASSQNAGAITEAFF. The CDR3 DNA is TGTGCCAGCAGCCAAAATGCGGGAGCTATCACTGAAGCTTTCTTT.